This T cell receptor beta chain was sequenced in a study of blood T cells in healthy people across ages. Findings and caveats of the study: Age advanced and TCR beta diversity per million T cells fell, roughly linearly. The donors' CMV status was not determined, possibly confounding changes in expanded clonotypes.

Ten or more counts support this clonotype. The antigen is undetermined. Through a sample-barcoded 5' primer and a J-beta primer mix, a second PCR was run for roughly 6 to 11 cycles. With 12 random nucleotides, a template-switch adaptor tagged each individual cDNA molecule. TCRdb called the 5' RACE reads again in MiXCR, with one record for every CDR3 protein. Here the sample spans approximately 810,000 distinct CDR3 sequences, around 26% being singletons. There are 14 residues in the CDR3. Deletions cut 1 base from V and 3 bases from J, with 9 bases between. Drawing of peripheral blood yielded about 9.8 milliliters from each donor.

This chain joins TRBV12-3 or TRBV12-4 and TRBJ1-2; no reliable D call. The clonotype comes from an elderly woman in good health. Sequencing used blood. The DNA of the CDR3 is TGTGCCAGCAGTTTAGGTACCGGATACTATGGCTACACCTTC. The encoded protein is CASSLGTGYYGYTF.